This T cell receptor (beta chain) derives from a study of graft-versus-host responses after intestinal transplantation. About the research overall: The whole recipient group had anti-thymocyte globulin induction followed by tacrolimus and steroids for around three years.

Produced via immunoSEQ multiplex PCR; TCRdb's table is partial and in-frame only. The sample includes 80,000 to 90,000 clones, approximately 92% seen only once; the top ten take about 0.3%. Trimming at V came to 5 bases and at J to 1 base, leaving 4 bases not matched to a gene. The length of the CDR3 is 14 residues. CDR1 MNHEY and CDR2 SMNVEV come from the germline V gene (reference sequence). Concerning this clone itself: What it binds is not known.

The study, taken as a whole, reports: The highest levels of circulating GvH clones went along with early declines in HvG clones after transplant. Recipient marrow contained GvH clones, some of which appeared first in ileum or blood. Patients with graft-donor T cell macrochimerism had high graft-versus-host to host-versus-graft clonal ratios in allografts.

The material sequenced was unstimulated CD4+ T cells sorted from spleen or lymph node cells, taken before intestinal transplant. The J gene is TRBJ1-2, the V gene TRBV27, with TRBD1 matching over 7 bases. The receptor was isolated from a human donor who received an intestinal transplant. In DNA, the CDR3 is TGTGCCAGCAGTAACAGGGGTTATAACTATGGCTACACCTTC. The encoded protein is CASSNRGYNYGYTF.